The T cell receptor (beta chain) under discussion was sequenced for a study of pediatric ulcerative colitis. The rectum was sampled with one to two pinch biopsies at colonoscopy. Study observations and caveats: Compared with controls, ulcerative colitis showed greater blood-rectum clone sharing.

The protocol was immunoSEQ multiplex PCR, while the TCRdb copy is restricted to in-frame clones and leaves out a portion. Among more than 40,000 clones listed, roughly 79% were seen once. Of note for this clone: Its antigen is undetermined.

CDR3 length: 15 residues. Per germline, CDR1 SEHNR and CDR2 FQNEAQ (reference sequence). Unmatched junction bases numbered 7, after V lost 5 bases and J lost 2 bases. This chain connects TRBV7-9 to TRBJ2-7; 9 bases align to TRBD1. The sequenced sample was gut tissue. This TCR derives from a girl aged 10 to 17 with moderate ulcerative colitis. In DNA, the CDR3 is TGTGCCAGCAGCACCACGGGACAGGGCACCTACGAGCAGTACTTC. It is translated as CASSTTGQGTYEQYF.